Each of the 30 T cell receptor beta chains below was sequenced from the same sample in a study of blood T cell repertoires in COVID-19. The data were produced by immunoSEQ multiplex PCR, yet TCRdb's version contains in-frame clones alone and is incomplete. The sample holds roughly 260,000 clones, less than 85% seen once. Sequencing was done on a sample of peripheral blood. These receptors originate from a woman of 80 years or more with active or convalescent COVID-19.

The chain couples TRBV27 to TRBJ1-3; weak D call: TRBD1 (6 bases). The CDR3 covers 17 residues. Germline loops: CDR1 MNHEY, CDR2 SMNVEV (reference sequence). Trimming took 4 bases from V and 3 from J, leaving 19 bases between them. The CDR3 nucleotides are TGTGCCAGCAGTTCGCCTCCAGGGGCCTCAGGTGGAAACACCATATATTTT. It translates to CASSSPPGASGGNTIYF.

This sequence joins TRBV4-1 and TRBJ2-7, with 13 bases lining up with TRBD2. The CDR3 loop spans 13 amino acids. CDR1 and CDR2 (germline): MGHRA, YSYEKL. The V and J ends lost 11 bases and 4 bases, in that order; junction bases with no gene match: 5. The CDR3 protein is CAARTSGSYEQYF. The CDR3 bases are TGCGCCGCGAGGACTAGCGGGAGTTACGAGCAGTACTTC.

V usage is TRBV24-1 and J usage is TRBJ1-2, with 7 nucleotides matching TRBD1. Trimming took 10 bases from V and 5 from J; bases not matched to a gene: 9. The CDR3 has 13 residues. The germline V gene encodes CDR1 KGHDR and CDR2 SFDVKD. In DNA form, the CDR3 reads TGTGCCACAAGCGAGACAGGGATGTATGGCTACACCTTC. This encodes CATSETGMYGYTF.

The V gene is TRBV7-9, the J gene TRBJ2-1; TRBD2 aligns across 16 bases. This CDR3 has 20 amino acids. Germline V gene sequence: CDR1 SEHNR, CDR2 FQNEAQ (reference sequence). J lost 0 bases, V lost 5 bases, and 10 bases had no gene match. The CDR3 coding sequence is TGTGCCAGCAGCAAAAGACCGGGACTAGCGGGAGGGGGCTCCTACAATGAGCAGTTCTTC. This translates into CASSKRPGLAGGGSYNEQFF.

J is TRBJ2-3 and V is TRBV14, with a possible D match to TRBD2 (5 bases). Trimming removed 4 bases from V and 3 bases from J, with 14 bases in between. The CDR3 totals 15 residues. Germline V gene sequence: CDR1 SGHDN, CDR2 FVKESK. In nucleotides, the CDR3 is TGTGCCAGCAGCCCTTGGGAGTTCCCGACAGATACGCAGTATTTT. This codes for CASSPWEFPTDTQYF. The full variable domain, rest sourced from reference TRBV14 and TRBJ2-3, is EAGVTQFPSHSVIEKGQTVTLRCDPISGHDNLYWYRRVMGKEIKFLLHFVKESKQDESGMPNNRFLAERTGGTYSTLKVQPAELEDSGVYFCASSPWEFPTDTQYFGPGTRLTVL.

The gene calls are TRBV6-5 and TRBJ2-7, with D possibly matching TRBD1 (7 bases). The CDR3 has 15 residues. The germline V gene has CDR1 MNHEY and CDR2 SVGAGI. Trimming left V 8 bases short and J 4 bases short, with 21 bases between. This CDR3 is CASLRRGDRRYEQYF. CDR3 nucleotide sequence: TGTGCCAGCCTCAGGAGGGGGGACAGACGATACGAGCAGTACTTC.

A note on this clone: One end of the junction is discordant with germline, which a read error may explain. V usage is TRBV3-1 (or the pseudogene TRBV3-2) and J usage is TRBJ1-2; D is unresolved. The germline V gene has CDR1 LGHDT and CDR2 YNNKEL (reference sequence). This CDR3 spans 13 amino acids. CDR3 in amino acids: CASSQEIMGSLSF. The DNA of the CDR3 is TGTGCCAGCAGCCAAGAAATTATGGGCTCCTTAAGCTTC.

This chain connects TRBV15 to TRBJ1-6; no reliable D call. This CDR3 region has 16 residues. The V gene's germline CDR1 is LNHNV and CDR2 YYDKDF (reference sequence). V lost 5 bases and J 0 bases, leaving 11 bases between the germline ends. Here the CDR3 reads CATSGLPVSYNSPLHF. The CDR3 nucleotides read TGTGCCACCAGCGGACTCCCCGTCTCCTATAATTCACCCCTCCACTTT.

The chain is built from TRBV28 and TRBJ2-3, with D unclear. V was clipped by 2 bases and J by 7 bases, with 13 bases between them. Germline loops: CDR1 MDHEN, CDR2 SYDVKM. The CDR3 has 14 amino acids. This CDR3 is CASSLMAGPHTQYF. The CDR3 DNA reads TGTGCCAGCAGTTTAATGGCAGGCCCACATACGCAGTATTTT.

This sequence joins TRBV25-1 and TRBJ1-5; D not certain. The CDR3 has 14 residues. CDR1 and CDR2 from the germline V gene are MGHDK and SYGVNS. V was clipped by 0 bases and J by 9 bases, with 12 bases between them. For the CDR3, the DNA is TGTGCCAGCAGTGAATATGCAGACTTGCGGCCCCAGCATTTT. It encodes CASSEYADLRPQHF.

The CDR3 protein is CASSLIQTAYNEQFF. The CDR3 nucleotides are TGTGCCAGCAGCTTAATCCAGACAGCCTACAATGAGCAGTTCTTC. V and J are TRBV11-3 and TRBJ2-1, with D maybe TRBD1 (5 bases). Trimming removed 2 bases from V and 2 bases from J, with 10 bases in between. The V gene's germline CDR1 is SGHNT and CDR2 YENEEA. The CDR3 totals 15 residues.

The chain has TRBV30 and TRBJ1-4, with D unclear. The CDR3 has 14 amino acids. V lost 2 bases to trimming and J lost 7 bases, with 14 bases between them. Germline-derived CDR1 and CDR2 are GTSNPN and SVGIG (reference sequence). The CDR3 spells CAWSRAGRPEKLFF. DNA of the CDR3: TGTGCCTGGAGTAGAGCGGGCAGGCCTGAAAAACTGTTTTTT.

The genes are TRBV30 and TRBJ1-4; 9 bases agree with TRBD1. CDR3 length: 13 amino acids. CDR1 is GTSNPN, CDR2 SVGIG, per germline (reference sequence). Losses at the gene ends were 3 bases for V and 10 bases for J; bases not matched to a gene: 6. This chain's CDR3 is CAWREQGAGKLFF. In nucleotides, the CDR3 is TGTGCCTGGAGGGAACAGGGGGCCGGAAAACTGTTTTTT.

V gene TRBV7-9 combines with J gene TRBJ2-5; 9 nucleotides line up with TRBD1. This CDR3 is 16 amino acids long. Per the germline V gene, CDR1 is SEHNR and CDR2 is FQNEAQ (reference sequence). The V segment lost 1 base and the J segment 4 bases; nucleotides outside the gene matches: 7. CDR3 DNA: TGTGCCAGCAGCTTAGGTAGGACAGGGGCAGGAGAGACCCAGTACTTC. Protein product: CASSLGRTGAGETQYF.

The V gene is TRBV4-1, the J gene TRBJ1-6; 10 bases agree with TRBD1. The CDR3 covers 16 residues. The ends lost 0 bases at V and 7 bases at J; junction bases unmatched: 3. CDR1 is MGHRA, CDR2 YSYEKL, per germline. The DNA of the CDR3 is TGCGCCAGCAGCCAAGATCCGGGACAGGGGAATTCACCCCTCCACTTT. This translates into CASSQDPGQGNSPLHF.

This chain uses TRBV19 with TRBJ1-2; D perhaps matches TRBD1 (6 bases). The CDR3 spans 14 residues. CDR1 LNHDA and CDR2 SQIVND come from the germline V gene (reference sequence). V dropped 6 bases and J dropped 6 bases, with 17 bases sitting between them. CDR3: CASSVNGGADGYTF. The CDR3 DNA is TGTGCCAGTAGCGTAAACGGGGGGGCGGATGGCTACACCTTC.

The chain links TRBV28 to TRBJ1-5; unclear D gene. The length of the CDR3 is 14 residues. V was clipped by 3 bases and J by 5 bases, with 11 bases between them. Germline lookup yields CDR1 MDHEN and CDR2 SYDVKM. CDR3 amino acids: CASSFPRPDQPQHF. The CDR3 bases are TGTGCCAGCAGTTTCCCGAGGCCGGATCAGCCCCAGCATTTT.

V and J are TRBV4-1 and TRBJ1-5, with 9 bases lining up with TRBD1. This CDR3 region has 15 residues. The germline gives CDR1 MGHRA, CDR2 YSYEKL. V lost 4 bases to trimming and J lost 1 base; unmatched junction nucleotides: 2. CDR3 sequence: CASSPGQGSNQPQHF. The CDR3 DNA sequence: TGCGCCAGCAGCCCCGGACAGGGGAGCAATCAGCCCCAGCATTTT.

The chain uses TRBV27 and TRBJ1-1, with D perhaps TRBD1 (6 bases). Germline V gene lookup returns CDR1 MNHEY and CDR2 SMNVEV (reference sequence). The CDR3 is 14 amino acids. The V end lost 7 bases, the J end lost 5 bases, and 17 bases lay between the germline ends. This chain's CDR3 is CASNKGQGYTEAFF. Here the CDR3 DNA reads TGTGCCAGCAATAAGGGGCAGGGGTATACTGAAGCTTTCTTT.

The chain is built from TRBV19 and TRBJ1-1, with unresolved D. Germline V gene lookup returns CDR1 LNHDA and CDR2 SQIVND (reference sequence). The CDR3 contains 14 residues. V dropped 1 base and J dropped 5 bases, with 11 bases sitting between them. CDR3: CASSIAGKGTEAFF. CDR3 in DNA: TGTGCCAGTAGTATAGCGGGGAAAGGGACTGAAGCTTTCTTT.

The chain has TRBV6-6 and TRBJ1-5; a possible D gene is TRBD1 (5 bases). CDR1 is MNHNY, CDR2 SVGAGI, per germline (reference sequence). Trimming stripped 6 bases from V and 2 bases from J, with 14 bases between. The length of the CDR3 is 15 residues. The CDR3 DNA sequence: TGTGCCAGCAGATGGGGGGGAACGGGCAATCAGCCCCAGCATTTT. Encoded protein: CASRWGGTGNQPQHF.

This clone appeared once. The V gene is TRBV28, the J gene TRBJ1-6; possibly TRBD1 for D (6 bases). Per germline, CDR1 MDHEN and CDR2 SYDVKM. CDR3 length equals 14 residues. V dropped 5 bases and J dropped 5 bases, with 10 bases sitting between them. The CDR3 bases are TGTGCCAGCAGTCCCCGACAGGATAATTCACCCCTCCACTTT. The encoded protein is CASSPRQDNSPLHF.

The rearrangement links TRBV5-4 to TRBJ1-1; 7 bases align to TRBD1. Germline trimming cut 4 bases from V and 4 bases from J; bases unmatched to any gene: 4. The CDR3 length is 13 residues. Germline values: CDR1 SGHNT, CDR2 YYREEE (reference sequence). CDR3 nucleotide sequence: TGTGCCAGCAGCATTCGACAGGGCACTGAAGCTTTCTTT. This translates into CASSIRQGTEAFF.

J is TRBJ1-4 and V is TRBV27; no clear D. Germline CDR1 reads MNHEY; CDR2 reads SMNVEV (reference sequence). V was trimmed by 8 bases and J by 4 bases, leaving 20 bases between them. This CDR3 comprises 16 residues. CDR3 loop: CASPPGFVRINEKLFF. CDR3 nucleotides: TGTGCCAGCCCCCCCGGTTTTGTCAGGATTAATGAAAAACTGTTTTTT.

J is TRBJ2-1 and V is TRBV15; D uncertain. Germline V gives CDR1 LNHNV, CDR2 YYDKDF (reference sequence). Trimming removed 2 bases from V and 4 bases from J, with 3 bases in between. The CDR3 sequence is 12 residues long. The CDR3 DNA reads TGTGCCACCAGCAGAACATACAATGAGCAGTTCTTC. It is translated as CATSRTYNEQFF.

The V call is TRBV11-2, the J call TRBJ1-5; D ambiguous. The CDR3 length is 13 residues. Germline CDR1 is SGHAT and CDR2 is FQNNGV. V was clipped by 5 bases and J by 6 bases, with 11 bases between them. This CDR3 reads CASSPPGGQPQHF. The CDR3 DNA follows: TGTGCCAGCAGCCCCCCCGGTGGTCAGCCCCAGCATTTT. Filled out from reference TRBV11-2 and TRBJ1-5, the complete variable domain reads EAGVAQSPRYKIIEKRQSVAFWCNPISGHATLYWYQQILGQGPKLLIQFQNNGVVDDSQLPKDRFSAERLKGVDSTLKIQPAKLEDSAVYLCASSPPGGQPQHFGDGTRLSIL.

The chain links TRBV18 to TRBJ2-6; 12 bases line up with TRBD1. The V and J ends lost 3 bases and 0 bases, in that order; junction bases with no gene match: 12. The CDR3 loop spans 21 amino acids. The germline gives CDR1 KGHSH, CDR2 LQKENI. CDR3: CASSPTTGTGGGNSGANVLTF. The CDR3 DNA is TGTGCCAGCTCACCCACGACCGGGACAGGGGGCGGAAACTCTGGGGCCAACGTCCTGACTTTC.

This clone was counted a few times. The chain couples TRBV2 to TRBJ2-3; D might be TRBD2 (6 bases). Germline CDR1 reads SNHLY; CDR2 reads FYNNEI. Trimming stripped 6 bases from V and 1 base from J, with 14 bases between. The CDR3 totals 15 residues. The DNA for the CDR3 is TGTGCCAGCAGCCCCGGGATAGCGGGCACAGATACGCAGTATTTT. Protein product: CASSPGIAGTDTQYF.

This chain connects TRBV11-2 to TRBJ1-1; perhaps TRBD1 as D (5 bases). The CDR3 runs to 15 residues. V shed 2 bases and J shed 5 bases, with 15 bases lying between them. The germline gives CDR1 SGHAT, CDR2 FQNNGV. In DNA, the CDR3 is TGTGCCAGCAGCTTATGGGAGGGGCGTTGGACTGAAGCTTTCTTT. Translating gives CASSLWEGRWTEAFF. The full variable domain, completed using reference TRBV11-2 and TRBJ1-1, is EAGVAQSPRYKIIEKRQSVAFWCNPISGHATLYWYQQILGQGPKLLIQFQNNGVVDDSQLPKDRFSAERLKGVDSTLKIQPAKLEDSAVYLCASSLWEGRWTEAFFGQGTRLTVV.

The chain employs TRBV5-1 and TRBJ2-7; D is undetermined. Trimming stripped 2 bases from V and 2 bases from J, with 8 bases between. CDR1 SGHRS and CDR2 YFSETQ come from the germline V gene. CDR3 size: 13 residues. As DNA, the CDR3 is TGCGCCAGCAGCTTTGACGACACCTACGAGCAGTACTTC. As protein: CASSFDDTYEQYF.